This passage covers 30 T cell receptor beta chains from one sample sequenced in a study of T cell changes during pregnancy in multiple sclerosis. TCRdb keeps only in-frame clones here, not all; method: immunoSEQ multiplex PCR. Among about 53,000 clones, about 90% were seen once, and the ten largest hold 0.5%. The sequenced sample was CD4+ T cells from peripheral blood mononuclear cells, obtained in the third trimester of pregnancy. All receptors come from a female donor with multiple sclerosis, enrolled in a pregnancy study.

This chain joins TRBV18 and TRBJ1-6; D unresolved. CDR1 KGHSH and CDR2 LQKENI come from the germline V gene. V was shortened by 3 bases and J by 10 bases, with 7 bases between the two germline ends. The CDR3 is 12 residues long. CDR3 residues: CASSPDGSPLHF. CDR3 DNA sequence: TGTGCCAGCTCACCTGACGGGTCACCCCTCCACTTT.

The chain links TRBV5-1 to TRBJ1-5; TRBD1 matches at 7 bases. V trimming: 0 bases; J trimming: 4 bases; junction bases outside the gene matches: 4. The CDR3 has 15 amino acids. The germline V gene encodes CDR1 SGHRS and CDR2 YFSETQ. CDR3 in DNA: TGCGCCAGCAGCTTGGAGGGGGCTAAAAATCAGCCCCAGCATTTT. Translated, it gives CASSLEGAKNQPQHF.

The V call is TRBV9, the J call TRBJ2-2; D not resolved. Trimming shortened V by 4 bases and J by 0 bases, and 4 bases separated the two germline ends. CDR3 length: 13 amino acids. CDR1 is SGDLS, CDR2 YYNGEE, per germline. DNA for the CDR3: TGTGCCAGCAGCCCCGCGAACACCGGGGAGCTGTTTTTT. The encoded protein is CASSPANTGELFF.

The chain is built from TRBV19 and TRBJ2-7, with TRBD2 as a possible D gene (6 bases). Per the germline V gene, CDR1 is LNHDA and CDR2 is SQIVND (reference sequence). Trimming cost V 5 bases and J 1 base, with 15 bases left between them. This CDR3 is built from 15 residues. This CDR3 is CASSVGLTYSYEQYF. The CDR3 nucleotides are TGTGCCAGTAGTGTGGGACTGACTTATTCCTACGAGCAGTACTTC.

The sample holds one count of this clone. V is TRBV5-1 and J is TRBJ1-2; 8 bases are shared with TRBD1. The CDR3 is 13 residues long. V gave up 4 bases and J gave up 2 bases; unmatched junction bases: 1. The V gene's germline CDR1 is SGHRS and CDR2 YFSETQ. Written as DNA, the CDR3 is TGCGCCAGCAGCGACAGGGGCAACTATGGCTACACCTTC. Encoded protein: CASSDRGNYGYTF.

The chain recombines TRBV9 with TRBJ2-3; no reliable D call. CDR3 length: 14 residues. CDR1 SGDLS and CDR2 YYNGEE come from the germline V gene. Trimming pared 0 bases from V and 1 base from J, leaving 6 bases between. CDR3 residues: CASSVGQGTDTQYF. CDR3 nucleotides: TGTGCCAGCAGCGTAGGGCAGGGCACAGATACGCAGTATTTT.

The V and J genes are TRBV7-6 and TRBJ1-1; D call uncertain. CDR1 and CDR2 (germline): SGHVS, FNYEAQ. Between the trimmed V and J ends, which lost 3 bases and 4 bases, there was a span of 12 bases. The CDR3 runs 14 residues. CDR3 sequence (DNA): TGTGCCAGCAGCTTTGCGGCGGCGTCCACTGAAGCTTTCTTT. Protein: CASSFAAASTEAFF.

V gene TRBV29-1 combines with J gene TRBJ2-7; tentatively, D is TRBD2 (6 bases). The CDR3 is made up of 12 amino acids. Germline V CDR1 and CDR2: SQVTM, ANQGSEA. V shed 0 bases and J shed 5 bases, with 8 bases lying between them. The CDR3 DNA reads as TGCAGCGTTGAAGATGGCGGGGACGAGCAGTACTTC. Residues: CSVEDGGDEQYF.

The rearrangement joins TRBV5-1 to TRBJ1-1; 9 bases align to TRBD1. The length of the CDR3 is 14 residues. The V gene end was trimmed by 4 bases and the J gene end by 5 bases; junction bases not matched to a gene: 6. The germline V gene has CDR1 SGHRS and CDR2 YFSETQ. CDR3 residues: CASSTGQGWTEAFF. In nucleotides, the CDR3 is TGCGCCAGCAGCACGGGACAGGGTTGGACTGAAGCTTTCTTT.

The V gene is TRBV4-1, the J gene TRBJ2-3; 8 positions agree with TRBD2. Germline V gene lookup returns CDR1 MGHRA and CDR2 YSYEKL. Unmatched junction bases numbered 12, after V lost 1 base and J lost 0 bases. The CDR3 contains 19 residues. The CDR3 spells CASSQGFAGGPSSTDTQYF. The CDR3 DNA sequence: TGCGCCAGCAGCCAAGGCTTTGCGGGGGGCCCTTCTAGCACAGATACGCAGTATTTT.

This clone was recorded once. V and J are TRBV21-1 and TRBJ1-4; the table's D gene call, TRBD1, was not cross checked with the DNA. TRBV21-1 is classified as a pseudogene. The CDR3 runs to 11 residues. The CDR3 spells CATTQGEKLFF. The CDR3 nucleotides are TGTGCCACTACGCAGGGGGAAAAACTGTTTTTT.

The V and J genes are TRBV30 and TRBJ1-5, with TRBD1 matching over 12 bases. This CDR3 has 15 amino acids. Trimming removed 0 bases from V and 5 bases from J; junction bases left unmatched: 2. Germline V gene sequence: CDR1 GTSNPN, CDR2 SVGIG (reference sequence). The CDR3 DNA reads TGTGCCTGGAGTGTAGGGACAGGGGGCTATCAGCCCCAGCATTTT. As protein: CAWSVGTGGYQPQHF.

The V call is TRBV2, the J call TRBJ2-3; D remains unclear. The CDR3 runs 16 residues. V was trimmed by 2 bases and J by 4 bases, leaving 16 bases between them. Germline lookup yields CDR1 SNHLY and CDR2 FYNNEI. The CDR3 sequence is CASSEFGPAGPDTQYF. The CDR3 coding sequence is TGTGCCAGCAGTGAATTTGGGCCCGCCGGCCCAGATACGCAGTATTTT.

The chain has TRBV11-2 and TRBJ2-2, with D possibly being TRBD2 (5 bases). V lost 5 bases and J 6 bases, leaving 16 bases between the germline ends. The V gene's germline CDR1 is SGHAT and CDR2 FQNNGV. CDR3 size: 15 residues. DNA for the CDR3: TGTGCCAGCAGCGAGAAACCGGGAATAGCCGGGGAGCTGTTTTTT. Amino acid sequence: CASSEKPGIAGELFF. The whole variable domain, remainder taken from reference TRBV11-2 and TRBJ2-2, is EAGVAQSPRYKIIEKRQSVAFWCNPISGHATLYWYQQILGQGPKLLIQFQNNGVVDDSQLPKDRFSAERLKGVDSTLKIQPAKLEDSAVYLCASSEKPGIAGELFFGEGSRLTVL.

The CDR3 DNA sequence: TGTGCCAGCAGTTTGACCGGGACAGCCGGTGGCTACACCTTC. It codes for CASSLTGTAGGYTF. V gene TRBV27 combines with J gene TRBJ1-2; 7 bases are a match to TRBD1. The germline V gene encodes CDR1 MNHEY and CDR2 SMNVEV (reference sequence). The junction had 8 bases not matched to a gene; V was cut back by 3 bases and J by 7 bases. The CDR3 is made up of 14 amino acids.

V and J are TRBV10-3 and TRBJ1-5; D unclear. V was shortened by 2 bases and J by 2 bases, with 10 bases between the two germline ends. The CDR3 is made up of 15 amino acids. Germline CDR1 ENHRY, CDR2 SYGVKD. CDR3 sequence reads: CAISETDTGNQPQHF. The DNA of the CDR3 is TGTGCCATCAGTGAGACAGACACCGGCAATCAGCCCCAGCATTTT.

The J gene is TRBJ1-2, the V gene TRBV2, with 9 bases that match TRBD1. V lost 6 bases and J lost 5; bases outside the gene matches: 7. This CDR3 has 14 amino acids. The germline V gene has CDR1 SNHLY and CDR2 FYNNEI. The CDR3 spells CASRGNRGPYGYTF. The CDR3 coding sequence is TGTGCCAGCAGGGGAAACAGGGGGCCTTATGGCTACACCTTC.

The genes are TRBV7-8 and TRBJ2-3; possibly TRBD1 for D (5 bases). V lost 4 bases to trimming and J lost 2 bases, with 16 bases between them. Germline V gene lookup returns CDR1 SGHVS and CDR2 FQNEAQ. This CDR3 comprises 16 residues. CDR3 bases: TGTGCCAGCAGCTCCATAGGACATCTCTTCACAGATACGCAGTATTTT. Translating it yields CASSSIGHLFTDTQYF.

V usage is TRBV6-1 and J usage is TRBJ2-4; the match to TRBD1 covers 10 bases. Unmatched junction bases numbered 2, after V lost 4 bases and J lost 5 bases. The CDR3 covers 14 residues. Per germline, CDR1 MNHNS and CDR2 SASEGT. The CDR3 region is CASSGTGGENIQYF. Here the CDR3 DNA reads TGTGCCAGCAGTGGGACAGGGGGAGAAAACATTCAGTACTTC.

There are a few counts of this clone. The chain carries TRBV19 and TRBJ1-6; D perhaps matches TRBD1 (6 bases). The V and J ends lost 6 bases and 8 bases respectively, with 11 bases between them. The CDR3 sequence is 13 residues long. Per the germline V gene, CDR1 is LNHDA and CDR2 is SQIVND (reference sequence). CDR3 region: CASRDRPYSPLHF. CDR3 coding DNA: TGTGCCAGTAGGGACAGACCCTATTCACCCCTCCACTTT.

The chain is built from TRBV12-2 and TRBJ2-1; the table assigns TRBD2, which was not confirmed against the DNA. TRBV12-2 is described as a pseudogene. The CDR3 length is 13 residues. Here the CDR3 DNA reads TGTGCAAGTCGCTTCGAACTCGACAATGAGCAGTTCTTC. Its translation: CASRFELDNEQFF.

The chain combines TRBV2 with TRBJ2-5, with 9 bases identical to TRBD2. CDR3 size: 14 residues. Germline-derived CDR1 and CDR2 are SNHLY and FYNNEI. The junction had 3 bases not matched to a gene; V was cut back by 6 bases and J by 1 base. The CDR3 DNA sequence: TGTGCCAGCAGACAAGCGGGGGGCCAAGAGACCCAGTACTTC. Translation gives CASRQAGGQETQYF.

The CDR3 here is CASSISTSLNEQFF. CDR3 nucleotides: TGTGCCAGTAGTATCTCCACTAGCCTCAATGAGCAGTTCTTC. The V call is TRBV19, the J call TRBJ2-1, with D perhaps matching TRBD2 (6 bases). CDR3 size: 14 residues. V was shortened by 3 bases and J by 6 bases, with 12 bases between the two germline ends. The germline V gene has CDR1 LNHDA and CDR2 SQIVND (reference sequence).

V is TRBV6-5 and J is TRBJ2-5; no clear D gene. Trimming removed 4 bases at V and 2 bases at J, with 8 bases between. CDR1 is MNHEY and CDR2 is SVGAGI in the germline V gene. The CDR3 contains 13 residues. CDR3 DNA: TGTGCCAGCAGTTGGAACAGACAAGAGACCCAGTACTTC. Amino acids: CASSWNRQETQYF.

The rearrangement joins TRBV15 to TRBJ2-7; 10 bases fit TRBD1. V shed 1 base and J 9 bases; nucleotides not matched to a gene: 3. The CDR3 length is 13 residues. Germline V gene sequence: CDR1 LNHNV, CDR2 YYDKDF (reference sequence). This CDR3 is CATSRADRGSQYF. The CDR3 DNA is TGTGCCACCAGCAGAGCGGACAGGGGGTCGCAGTACTTC.

The CDR3: CASSLFGSVDTGELFF. As DNA, the CDR3 is TGCGCCAGCAGCTTGTTCGGTTCGGTAGACACCGGGGAGCTGTTTTTT. The gene calls are TRBV5-1 and TRBJ2-2; D not resolved. The CDR3 consists of 16 residues. The V gene lost 1 base and the J gene lost 3 bases, with 13 bases spanning the gap. Germline CDR1 and CDR2: SGHRS and YFSETQ.

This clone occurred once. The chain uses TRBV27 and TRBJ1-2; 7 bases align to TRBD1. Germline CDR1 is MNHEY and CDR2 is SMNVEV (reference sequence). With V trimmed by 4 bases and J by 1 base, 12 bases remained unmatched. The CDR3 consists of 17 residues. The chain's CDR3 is CASSSRPDRANNYGYTF. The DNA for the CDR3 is TGTGCCAGCAGTTCCCGCCCTGACAGGGCCAATAACTATGGCTACACCTTC.

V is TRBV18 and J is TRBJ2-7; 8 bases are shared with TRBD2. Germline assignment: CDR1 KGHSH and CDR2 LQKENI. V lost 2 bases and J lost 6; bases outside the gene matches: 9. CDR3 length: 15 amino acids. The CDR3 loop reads CASSPTGGGLGEQYF. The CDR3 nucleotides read TGTGCCAGCTCACCAACGGGGGGGGGACTAGGCGAGCAGTACTTC.

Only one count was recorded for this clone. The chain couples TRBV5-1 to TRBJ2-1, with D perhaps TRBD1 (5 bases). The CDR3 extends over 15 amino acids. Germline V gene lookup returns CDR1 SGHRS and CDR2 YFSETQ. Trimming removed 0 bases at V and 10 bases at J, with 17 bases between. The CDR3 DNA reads TGCGCCAGCAGCTTGGGACAGTCCCCACAATTGGAGCAGTTCTTC. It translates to CASSLGQSPQLEQFF.

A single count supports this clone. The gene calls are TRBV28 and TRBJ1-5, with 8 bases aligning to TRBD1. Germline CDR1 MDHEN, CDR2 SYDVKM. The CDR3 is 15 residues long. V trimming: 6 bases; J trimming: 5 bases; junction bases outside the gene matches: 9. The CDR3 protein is CASSLRTGYDQPQHF. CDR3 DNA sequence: TGTGCCAGCAGCCTAAGGACAGGGTATGATCAGCCCCAGCATTTT.